This T cell receptor beta chain appears in the sequencing data of a study of response to subunit inactivated influenza vaccine. A remark on this clonotype: What it recognizes is unknown.

TCRdb processed the RT-PCR reads anew with MiXCR; each CDR3 protein has one entry. The sample includes about 830,000 distinct CDR3 sequences, less than 20% of them seen just once. Study conclusions and caveats: The authors put forward the suggestion that each seasonal influenza vaccination may bring in only a limited number of new T cells.

Losses at the gene ends were 8 bases for V and 7 bases for J; bases not matched to a gene: 12. The CDR3 sequence is 15 residues long. The chain carries TRBV12-3 or TRBV12-4 and TRBJ2-1, with 9 bases fitting TRBD2. The specimen was PBMCs from blood, collected approximately 5 days after vaccination. The receptor was isolated from a man aged 45-65 years who received an inactivated influenza vaccine. The CDR3 sequence is CASSQGGGRANEQFF. CDR3 DNA: TGTGCCAGCTCCCAGGGGGGCGGGAGGGCGAATGAGCAGTTCTTC.